This T cell receptor beta chain emerged from a study of early stage breast cancer tumors. Overall study: ER+/PR+/HER2- status applied to about 70% of the 16 invasive breast tumors.

The data were produced by immunoSEQ multiplex PCR, yet TCRdb's version contains in-frame clones alone and is incomplete. The top ten clones hold approximately 3.6% of a sample with more than 55,000 clones, over 60% of them seen once. Germline V gene data show CDR1 as SGDLS and CDR2 as YYNGEE. This CDR3 has 17 amino acids. As concerns this clone: Antigen specificity is unknown. A junction boundary mismatches the germline segment, possibly from a read error.

General observations from the study: Enriched TCRB sequences shared across patients were mostly commonly generated sequences. Blood repertoires resembled normal breast more than tumor.

The genes are TRBV9 and TRBJ2-7, with TRBD2 matching over 12 bases. The sequence derives from a person aged 30 to 40 with breast cancer. The sample consisted of blood. In nucleotides, the CDR3 is TGTGCCAGCAGCCCCCGACAGGGGACTAGCGGGTTTCCCTGGATAAGCTTC. Translating it yields CASSPRQGTSGFPWISF.